This paragraph covers one TCR beta chain sequence. This entry belongs to a study of shared T cell receptors in the human thymus. Only in-frame clones appear in the TCRdb table, and some are missing; sequencing was by immunoSEQ multiplex PCR. Of roughly 560,000 clones listed, around 78% are singletons. This sample was also put to use in a study of human thymus T cells. That source adds: Donors were healthy Finnish babies undergoing corrective operations for congenital heart defects. Corrective heart surgery yielded resections, and these provided the thymus tissue. Seemingly biased V and J gene usage marked thymic and blood repertoires. Related work found strong thymic repertoire overlap between unrelated individuals.

The sample comprised thymocytes. The TCR sequence derives from a boy younger than two with a congenital heart defect.

CDR3: CASSYSRPYGEKLFF. CDR3 coding DNA: TGTGCCAGCAGTTATTCGCGGCCGTACGGGGAAAAACTGTTTTTT. The rearrangement joins TRBV6-9 to TRBJ1-4; the D is unclear. The germline V and J ends were trimmed by 0 bases and 8 bases, with 13 bases remaining between them. Germline V gives CDR1 MNHGY, CDR2 SVAAGI. This CDR3 is 15 amino acids long.